Below are 11 T cell receptor beta chains sequenced from a single sample in a study of blood T cell repertoires in COVID-19. TCRdb's copy holds only in-frame clones and misses some; the assay was immunoSEQ multiplex PCR. The sample has roughly 380,000 clones, approximately 80% seen once. The specimen was peripheral blood. These receptors originate from a human donor with acute or convalescent COVID-19. The donor label of this sample is uncertain.

V is TRBV5-4 and J is TRBJ2-3; 7 nucleotides match TRBD2. Germline V lookup: CDR1 SGHNT, CDR2 YYREEE (reference sequence). This CDR3 is built from 14 residues. V lost 4 bases, J lost 2 bases, and 4 bases stayed unmatched. This chain's CDR3 is CASSTAGHTDTQYF. The CDR3, as DNA: TGTGCCAGCAGCACAGCGGGGCACACAGATACGCAGTATTTT.

This chain joins TRBV2 and TRBJ1-5, with 7 positions matching TRBD1. V shed 8 bases and J 3 bases; nucleotides not matched to a gene: 7. The germline V gene has CDR1 SNHLY and CDR2 FYNNEI. The CDR3 is 14 amino acids. The CDR3 sequence is CASALGQANQPQHF. The CDR3 region has the DNA TGTGCCAGCGCATTAGGACAGGCCAATCAGCCCCAGCATTTT.

The J gene is TRBJ1-5, the V gene TRBV10-3; 8 bases line up with TRBD1. CDR3 length: 14 amino acids. Germline CDR1 reads ENHRY; CDR2 reads SYGVKD. The junction had 10 bases not matched to a gene; V was cut back by 9 bases and J by 6 bases. The CDR3 loop reads CAIPGGGIGQPQHF. In DNA, the CDR3 is TGTGCCATTCCAGGGGGCGGGATAGGTCAGCCCCAGCATTTT.

The V and J genes are TRBV30 and TRBJ1-5, with D perhaps matching TRBD1 (5 bases). The CDR3 extends over 15 amino acids. Germline CDR1 reads GTSNPN; CDR2 reads SVGIG (reference sequence). Trimming removed 1 base at V and 2 bases at J, with 12 bases between. CDR3 protein: CAWSGSGRGNQPQHF. DNA of the CDR3: TGTGCCTGGAGTGGGTCTGGCAGGGGCAATCAGCCCCAGCATTTT.

V gene TRBV11-2 combines with J gene TRBJ2-7; tentatively, D is TRBD1 (5 bases). This CDR3 spans 15 amino acids. From germline, CDR1 is SGHAT and CDR2 FQNNGV. V was trimmed by 6 bases and J by 2 bases, leaving 17 bases between them. CDR3 nucleotides: TGTGCCAGCAGAGAAAGACAGTTGCCGACCTACGAGCAGTACTTC. This gives the protein CASRERQLPTYEQYF.

In the case of this clone: The sample contains more than one DNA sequence encoding this CDR3. The rearrangement joins TRBV2 to TRBJ1-1, with 10 bases identical to TRBD1. CDR1 SNHLY and CDR2 FYNNEI come from the germline V gene. V gave up 6 bases and J gave up 2 bases; unmatched junction bases: 3. CDR3 length equals 14 residues. CDR3 sequence reads: CASRGDRGNTEAFF. CDR3 bases: TGTGCCAGCAGGGGGGACAGGGGAAACACTGAAGCTTTCTTT.

J is TRBJ1-1 and V is TRBV5-1; D may be TRBD1 (5 bases). With 7 bases removed from V and 1 base from J, the gap between germline ends came to 11 bases. The CDR3 runs to 13 residues. Germline V gene sequence: CDR1 SGHRS, CDR2 YFSETQ. The DNA of the CDR3 is TGCGCCAGCCGGGAGGGGCCGAACACTGAAGCTTTCTTT. Translating it yields CASREGPNTEAFF.

In nucleotides, the CDR3 is TGTGCCAGCAGCGGGGAACCCTACAATGAGCAGTTCTTC. As protein: CASSGEPYNEQFF. V gene TRBV27 combines with J gene TRBJ2-1; D might be TRBD2 (5 bases). Germline values: CDR1 MNHEY, CDR2 SMNVEV (reference sequence). This CDR3 has 13 residues. Trimming took off 6 bases at V and 2 bases at J, with 8 bases between the two ends.

This clone was found a few times. The chain carries TRBV6-5 and TRBJ2-7, with 8 positions matching TRBD2. Germline CDR1 reads MNHEY; CDR2 reads SVGAGI. V was clipped by 4 bases and J by 3 bases; unmatched bases: 2. The CDR3 is 13 amino acids. CDR3 coding DNA: TGTGCCAGCAGTTTAAGCGGGGGCTACGAGCAGTACTTC. This gives the protein CASSLSGGYEQYF.

The V call is TRBV7-9, the J call TRBJ1-4; D gene ambiguous. The V gene's germline CDR1 is SEHNR and CDR2 FQNEAQ (reference sequence). The CDR3 totals 16 residues. The V and J ends lost 5 bases and 3 bases respectively, with 16 bases between them. The CDR3 loop reads CASSQPNAVANEKLFF. The DNA of the CDR3 is TGTGCCAGCAGCCAGCCTAATGCGGTGGCTAATGAAAAACTGTTTTTT. The variable domain in full, completed from reference TRBV7-9 and TRBJ1-4, reads DTGVSQNPRHKITKRGQNVTFRCDPISEHNRLYWYRQTLGQGPEFLTYFQNEAQLEKSRLLSDRFSAERPKGSFSTLEIQRTEQGDSAMYLCASSQPNAVANEKLFFGSGTQLSVL.

V is TRBV5-8 and J is TRBJ1-5; 9 bases fit TRBD1. Per the germline V gene, CDR1 is SGHTS and CDR2 is YDEGEE. This CDR3 has 16 residues. V lost 2 bases, J lost 2 bases, and 5 bases stayed unmatched. This chain's CDR3 is CASSFYRGLGNQPQHF. DNA for the CDR3: TGTGCCAGCAGCTTCTACAGGGGGCTCGGCAATCAGCCCCAGCATTTT.